A single sample gave rise to the 24 T cell receptor beta chains below, sequenced in a study of Ad26.COV2.S vaccination and SARS-CoV-2 variants. Profiling relied on immunoSEQ multiplex PCR, and the TCRdb table lists in-frame clones only, not all of them. The sample contains 410,000 or so clones, 90% of which appear only once. The treatment was: roughly 18 received Ad26.COV2.S at low or high dose, single or two shots; about 5 received placebo; per-sample allocation not given. Vaccine and placebo recipients were sampled on day 63 after the first injection. The specimen was peripheral blood, collected in a trial of Ad26.COV2.S vaccine versus placebo. These receptors came from a person aged 18-65 years who received the Ad26.COV2.S COVID-19 vaccine or a placebo.

The V and J genes are TRBV30 and TRBJ2-7, with D tentatively TRBD1 or TRBD2 (6 bases each). V shed 3 bases and J shed 0 bases, with 9 bases lying between them. The V gene's germline CDR1 is GTSNPN and CDR2 SVGIG (reference sequence). The CDR3 runs to 13 residues. This CDR3 reads CAWRGGSSYEQYF. The CDR3 DNA sequence: TGTGCCTGGAGAGGGGGGAGCTCCTACGAGCAGTACTTC. Full variable domain (rest looked up from reference TRBV30 and TRBJ2-7): SQTIHQWPATLVQPVGSPLSLECTVEGTSNPNLYWYRQAAGRGLQLLFYSVGIGQISSEVPQNLSASRPQDRQFILSSKKLLLSDSGFYLCAWRGGSSYEQYFGPGTRLTVT.

CDR3 amino acids: CASSLGGGSPLHF. In DNA form, the CDR3 reads TGTGCCAGCAGTTTAGGGGGGGGCTCACCCCTCCACTTT. V and J are TRBV28 and TRBJ1-6, with D perhaps matching TRBD1 (6 bases). Trimming pared 2 bases from V and 10 bases from J, leaving 9 bases between. Germline values: CDR1 MDHEN, CDR2 SYDVKM. The CDR3 has 13 amino acids.

The chain couples TRBV2 to TRBJ2-7; no clear D. The CDR3 totals 10 residues. CDR1 and CDR2 (germline): SNHLY, FYNNEI. V dropped 6 bases and J dropped 4 bases, with 4 bases sitting between them. The CDR3 protein is CASRRYEQYF. Written as DNA, the CDR3 is TGTGCCAGCAGGAGATACGAGCAGTACTTC.

The chain carries TRBV5-1 and TRBJ1-5; D gene unclear. Germline CDR1 and CDR2: SGHRS and YFSETQ. The CDR3 covers 15 residues. Between the trimmed V and J ends, which lost 0 bases and 3 bases, there was a span of 10 bases. The CDR3 protein is CASSLDGPDNQPQHF. CDR3 nucleotide sequence: TGCGCCAGCAGCTTGGACGGACCTGACAATCAGCCCCAGCATTTT.

This sequence joins TRBV4-3 and TRBJ1-2, with 8 bases fitting TRBD1. The CDR3 sequence is 17 residues long. Unmatched junction bases numbered 11, after V lost 0 bases and J lost 5 bases. CDR1 is LGHNA, CDR2 YSLEER, per germline. The CDR3 loop is CASSQDGRGQGPYGYTF. The CDR3 DNA follows: TGCGCCAGCAGCCAAGATGGCCGCGGACAGGGACCGTATGGCTACACCTTC.

The CDR3 loop reads CASSLDRKYEQYF. The CDR3 DNA reads TGCGCCAGCAGCCTAGACAGGAAATACGAGCAGTACTTC. J is TRBJ2-7 and V is TRBV4-1; perhaps TRBD1 as D (6 bases). The CDR3 sequence is 13 residues long. V was clipped by 4 bases and J by 4 bases, with 11 bases between them. Germline CDR1 and CDR2: MGHRA and YSYEKL.

The J gene is TRBJ2-7, the V gene TRBV11-2, with 9 bases identical to TRBD2. The ends lost 8 bases at V and 0 bases at J; junction bases unmatched: 11. This CDR3 comprises 16 residues. Looked up from germline, CDR1 is SGHAT and CDR2 is FQNNGV. The CDR3 sequence: CASSPRGTSSSYEQYF. In DNA, the CDR3 is TGTGCCAGCTCCCCCCGTGGGACTAGCAGCTCCTACGAGCAGTACTTC.

The V gene is TRBV4-1, the J gene TRBJ1-4; D unresolved. CDR1 and CDR2 from the germline V gene are MGHRA and YSYEKL. Trimming removed 1 base at V and 8 bases at J, with 8 bases between. CDR3 length: 13 amino acids. CDR3 DNA: TGCGCCAGCAGCCAAGGTCTTGGGGAAAAACTGTTTTTT. Protein product: CASSQGLGEKLFF.

V and J are TRBV28 and TRBJ2-5; weak D call: TRBD2 (5 bases). The CDR3 extends over 13 amino acids. The germline CDR1 and CDR2 sequences are MDHEN and SYDVKM. Deletions cut 6 bases from V and 5 bases from J, with 13 bases between. Here the CDR3 DNA reads TGTGCCAGCAGCCCTTGGAAGCGGGAGACCCAGTACTTC. Encoded protein: CASSPWKRETQYF.

The J gene is TRBJ1-2, the V gene TRBV5-4; TRBD1 is a possible D gene (6 bases). The germline V and J ends were trimmed by 4 bases and 4 bases, with 17 bases remaining between them. The germline V gene has CDR1 SGHNT and CDR2 YYREEE (reference sequence). This CDR3 contains 15 residues. This CDR3 reads CASSPLQQGSYGYTF. CDR3 nucleotide sequence: TGTGCCAGCAGCCCTCTGCAGCAGGGGAGCTATGGCTACACCTTC.

This clone occurred once. The gene calls are TRBV28 and TRBJ2-5; D is possibly TRBD2 (6 bases). The CDR3 extends over 13 amino acids. In germline, CDR1 is MDHEN, CDR2 SYDVKM. V lost 10 bases to trimming and J lost 4 bases, with 16 bases between them. The chain's CDR3 is CATDEGAGETQYF. The DNA for the CDR3 is TGTGCCACTGACGAAGGAGCGGGAGAGACCCAGTACTTC.

The rearrangement joins TRBV30 to TRBJ2-2; 11 nucleotides match TRBD2. Germline lookup yields CDR1 GTSNPN and CDR2 SVGIG (reference sequence). Trimming cost V 3 bases and J 4 bases; bases outside gene matches: 7. This CDR3 region has 16 residues. The CDR3 DNA reads as TGTGCCTGGAGCGAACTAGCGGGAGTTGCCACCGGGGAGCTGTTTTTT. As protein: CAWSELAGVATGELFF.

For the CDR3, the DNA is TGTGCCAGGGACGCTAGCGGGAGTTTGTTGAATGAGCAGTTCTTC. Its translation is CARDASGSLLNEQFF. The V gene is TRBV5-8, the J gene TRBJ2-1; TRBD2 agrees at 10 bases. The CDR3 has 15 amino acids. Looked up from germline, CDR1 is SGHTS and CDR2 is YDEGEE. Unmatched junction bases numbered 12, after V lost 8 bases and J lost 7 bases. Together with reference TRBV5-8 and TRBJ2-1, the CDR3 gives the full variable domain: EAGVTQSPTHLIKTRGQQATLRCSPISGHTSVYWYQQALGLGLQFLLWYDEGEERNRGNFPPRFSGRQFPNYSSELNVNALELEDSALYLCARDASGSLLNEQFFGPGTRLTVL.

The V and J genes are TRBV4-3 and TRBJ2-2, with D perhaps matching TRBD1 or TRBD2 (5 bases each). This CDR3 has 13 amino acids. V was pared by 4 bases and J by 7 bases, with 10 bases between. Per germline, CDR1 LGHNA and CDR2 YSLEER. The CDR3 protein is CASSPGGGGELFF. In DNA form, the CDR3 reads TGCGCCAGCAGCCCGGGTGGGGGCGGGGAGCTGTTTTTT.

This rearrangement joins TRBV19 to TRBJ2-2; 8 bases are shared with TRBD1. Germline CDR1 LNHDA, CDR2 SQIVND (reference sequence). Trimming at V came to 6 bases and at J to 5 bases, leaving 5 bases not matched to a gene. This CDR3 has 14 amino acids. The CDR3 sequence: CASSLDRATGELFF. The CDR3 DNA reads as TGTGCCAGTAGCTTGGACAGGGCGACCGGGGAGCTGTTTTTT.

This chain connects TRBV7-9 to TRBJ1-4; D is ambiguous. The V and J ends lost 0 bases and 16 bases respectively, with 12 bases between them. Germline CDR1 and CDR2: SEHNR and FQNEAQ (reference sequence). The CDR3 contains 12 residues. The CDR3 sequence: CASSLAGVTAFF. The CDR3 DNA reads TGTGCCAGCAGCTTAGCGGGCGTCACGGCGTTTTTT.

This clone occurred once. The V and J genes are TRBV7-2 and TRBJ2-3; D not certain. Trimming shortened V by 3 bases and J by 6 bases, and 10 bases separated the two germline ends. CDR1 and CDR2 from the germline V gene are SGHTA and FQGNSA. The length of the CDR3 is 13 residues. The CDR3 DNA follows: TGTGCCAGCAGCTTTCTTGTCTCGGATACGCAGTATTTT. Its protein is CASSFLVSDTQYF.

The V and J genes are TRBV9 and TRBJ2-7; 8 bases fit TRBD2. The CDR3 sequence is 15 residues long. V trimming: 3 bases; J trimming: 3 bases; junction bases outside the gene matches: 8. Germline-derived CDR1 and CDR2 are SGDLS and YYNGEE. The CDR3 protein is CASSGTGTSLYEQYF. CDR3 DNA sequence: TGTGCCAGCAGCGGAACCGGGACTAGTCTCTACGAGCAGTACTTC.

The chain couples TRBV5-6 to TRBJ1-6, with 9 bases matching TRBD1. Germline lookup yields CDR1 SGHDT and CDR2 YYEEEE. The V and J ends lost 3 bases and 7 bases, in that order; junction bases with no gene match: 5. CDR3 length: 15 residues. The CDR3 region is CASSSSGTGNSPLHF. As DNA, the CDR3 is TGTGCCAGCAGCTCCTCCGGGACAGGGAATTCACCCCTCCACTTT.

J is TRBJ2-1 and V is TRBV15; D perhaps matches TRBD2 (5 bases). CDR3 length: 14 residues. V shed 0 bases and J shed 7 bases, with 10 bases lying between them. CDR1 is LNHNV and CDR2 is YYDKDF in the germline V gene (reference sequence). CDR3: CATSRESSQNEQFF. In nucleotides, the CDR3 is TGTGCCACCAGCAGAGAGTCTAGCCAGAATGAGCAGTTCTTC.

The chain has TRBV5-1 and TRBJ2-7; 12 bases align to TRBD1. This CDR3 has 15 amino acids. Germline trimming cut 4 bases from V and 4 bases from J; bases unmatched to any gene: 6. Germline values: CDR1 SGHRS, CDR2 YFSETQ. CDR3 in DNA: TGCGCCAGCAGCACCGGGACAGGGGGCGGGTACGAGCAGTACTTC. Residues: CASSTGTGGGYEQYF.

J is TRBJ1-6 and V is TRBV5-6; maybe TRBD1 (5 bases). This CDR3 spans 13 amino acids. Germline V lookup: CDR1 SGHDT, CDR2 YYEEEE. The ends were cut back, 0 bases at V and 10 bases at J, with 8 bases in the middle. CDR3 sequence reads: CASSLAGGSPLHF. CDR3 coding DNA: TGTGCCAGCAGCTTGGCTGGGGGATCACCCCTCCACTTT.

V gene TRBV27 combines with J gene TRBJ2-7; 7 bases are shared with TRBD1. The CDR3 length is 13 residues. Unmatched junction bases numbered 6, after V lost 7 bases and J lost 3 bases. Per germline, CDR1 MNHEY and CDR2 SMNVEV (reference sequence). The CDR3 is CASTIRQGYEQYF. DNA for the CDR3: TGTGCCAGCACCATTCGACAGGGCTACGAGCAGTACTTC.

The CDR3, as DNA: TGTGCCAGTAGTATGACTAGCTCCACCGGGGAGCTGTTTTTT. This encodes CASSMTSSTGELFF. V gene TRBV19 combines with J gene TRBJ2-2; TRBD2 matches 7 bases. Germline-derived CDR1 and CDR2 are LNHDA and SQIVND (reference sequence). V was clipped by 3 bases and J by 4 bases; unmatched bases: 2. The CDR3 covers 14 residues.